The 9 T cell receptor beta chains presented below share a single source sample, sequenced in a study of cytomegalovirus exposure and HLA in healthy donors. Both 60 Vbeta primers and 13 Jbeta primers went into the PCR. Method: immunoSEQ multiplex PCR; TCRdb's copy keeps in-frame clones and lacks some. The sample has 250,000 to 350,000 clones, 70% to 90% seen once. Input material: PBMCs. The receptors originated from a woman under 30 in good health and CMV-seronegative.

CDR3 bases: TGTGCCATCAGTGAGTCCGGGGCTAGCGGGGGGGCCGTTGCCAAAAACATTCAGTACTTC. Encoded protein: CAISESGASGGAVAKNIQYF. The V call is TRBV10-3, the J call TRBJ2-4, with 12 bases aligning to TRBD2. This CDR3 has 20 amino acids. V was clipped by 0 bases and J by 1 base; unmatched bases: 10. The germline V gene encodes CDR1 ENHRY and CDR2 SYGVKD.

About this clone itself: Other DNA sequences of this sample code for an identical CDR3. The J gene is TRBJ1-6, the V gene TRBV5-1, with 9 bases fitting TRBD1. Per the germline V gene, CDR1 is SGHRS and CDR2 is YFSETQ. The CDR3 has 18 residues. Trimming took 0 bases from V and 1 from J; bases not matched to a gene: 5. The CDR3 DNA sequence: TGCGCCAGCAGCTTGGTGGACAGGGGAGGTTCCTATAATTCACCCCTCCACTTT. Residues: CASSLVDRGGSYNSPLHF.

Notes on this clone: One end of the junction fails to match germline, which may point to a read error. This chain uses TRBV7-9 with TRBJ2-1; 13 bases align to TRBD2. The CDR3 is 15 residues long. Per germline, CDR1 SEHNR and CDR2 FQNEAQ (reference sequence). This CDR3 is CSSSSTSGGYNEQFF. CDR3 bases: TGTTCCAGCAGCTCGACTAGCGGGGGGTACAATGAGCAGTTCTTC.

This chain connects TRBV10-3 to TRBJ2-3; the match to TRBD2 covers 9 bases. The germline V gene encodes CDR1 ENHRY and CDR2 SYGVKD. V gave up 9 bases and J gave up 3 bases; unmatched junction bases: 7. CDR3 length equals 14 residues. This chain's CDR3 is CAMWAGGLTDTQYF. The CDR3, as DNA: TGTGCCATGTGGGCGGGGGGGCTTACAGATACGCAGTATTTT.

The V call is TRBV2, the J call TRBJ1-3; a possible D gene is TRBD1 (5 bases). Germline CDR1 reads SNHLY; CDR2 reads FYNNEI. Trimming removed 6 bases at V and 0 bases at J, with 15 bases between. The CDR3 spans 16 residues. The CDR3 coding sequence is TGTGCCAGCAGAGAAAACGGACAAATCTCTGGAAACACCATATATTTT. It yields the protein CASRENGQISGNTIYF.

J is TRBJ1-6 and V is TRBV7-9, with D uncertain. With 5 bases removed from V and 9 bases from J, the gap between germline ends came to 8 bases. The germline V gene encodes CDR1 SEHNR and CDR2 FQNEAQ (reference sequence). The CDR3 consists of 12 residues. The CDR3 loop reads CASSPRVSPLHF. For the CDR3, the DNA is TGTGCCAGCAGCCCACGGGTTTCACCCCTCCACTTT.

As concerns this clone: The same CDR3 is also encoded by other DNA sequences in this sample. V is TRBV10-3 and J is TRBJ1-1, with 8 bases lining up with TRBD1. Germline loops: CDR1 ENHRY, CDR2 SYGVKD. The CDR3 contains 12 residues. Trimming cost V 6 bases and J 4 bases; bases outside gene matches: 1. CDR3 DNA sequence: TGTGCCATCAGAGACAGGGGCACTGAAGCTTTCTTT. Residues: CAIRDRGTEAFF.

This rearrangement joins TRBV5-1 to TRBJ1-2, with 9 bases that match TRBD1. The V segment lost 0 bases and the J segment 4 bases; nucleotides outside the gene matches: 4. This CDR3 is 15 amino acids long. Germline V lookup: CDR1 SGHRS, CDR2 YFSETQ. The CDR3 spells CASSLGTGVGYGYTF. The CDR3 region has the DNA TGCGCCAGCAGCTTGGGGACAGGGGTTGGCTATGGCTACACCTTC.

A note on this clone: One end of the junction is discordant with germline, which a read error may explain. The gene calls are TRBV9 and TRBJ1-2; TRBD1 matches at 7 bases. Germline V gives CDR1 SGDLS, CDR2 YYNGEE. The CDR3 has 15 residues. DNA for the CDR3: TGTGCCAGCAGCGTAGTAGACAGGGATATCTTACCCCGTCCATTC. Encoded protein: CASSVVDRDILPRPF.